This T cell receptor (beta chain) was recorded in a study of blood T cell repertoires in COVID-19. Authors' methods: Counts of nucleated cells, estimated from reference gene primer amplification, were obtained. Clones were sequenced by immunoSEQ multiplex PCR, and TCRdb holds only the in-frame ones, with some missing. The V and J calls and the clone size are those of that table, but D and trimming were determined from the DNA. The sample has around 220,000 clones, about 90% seen once. Participant ages covered roughly 18 to 89 years across 24 US areas. In assigning cohorts, the study relied on participant-reported clinical history. The receptor comes from a woman aged 25 to 39 with acute COVID-19. Material: PBMCs or T cells enriched from blood (not recorded which).

The DNA for the CDR3 is TGTGCCAGCAGTGAGTCTGTAGGGGGGGGACGTGAAGCTTTCTTT. This translates into CASSESVGGGREAFF. The J gene is TRBJ1-1, the V gene TRBV2; D possibly corresponds to TRBD1 (6 bases). The germline V gene encodes CDR1 SNHLY and CDR2 FYNNEI. The CDR3 sequence is 15 residues long. Deletions cut 3 bases from V and 7 bases from J, with 18 bases between. Based on the CDR3 plus reference TRBV2 and TRBJ1-1, the full variable domain is EPEVTQTPSHQVTQMGQEVILRCVPISNHLYFYWYRQILGQKVEFLVSFYNNEISEKSEIFDDQFSVERPDGSNFTLKIRSTKLEDSAMYFCASSESVGGGREAFFGQGTRLTVV.